This note documents a single TCR beta chain sequence. Its cognate antigen is unknown. These data are taken from a study of cytomegalovirus exposure and HLA in healthy donors. About the study: Most donors, 70% to 85% of a few hundred genotyped, fell in the Caucasian-associated ancestry cluster. Study findings and constraints: Reported results showed that the classifier diagnosed cytomegalovirus status with high specificity and sensitivity. Sequencing likely produced, as an artifact, a cluster of highly shared sequence variants.

PCR primers comprised 60 Vbeta and 13 Jbeta primers. Assay used: immunoSEQ multiplex PCR; TCRdb lists only in-frame clones, some missing. The table lists approximately 90,000 clones, over 60% of them singletons. V shed 2 bases and J 4 bases; nucleotides not matched to a gene: 9. The CDR3 loop spans 16 amino acids. Germline CDR1 and CDR2: MNHNY and SVGAGI (reference sequence). This clonotype was obtained from a man aged 25 to 40 in good health and CMV-seronegative. The specimen sequenced was PBMCs. This chain links TRBV6-6 with TRBJ2-7; 9 bases fit TRBD1. The CDR3 loop reads CASSYTRDREAYEQYF. The DNA of the CDR3 is TGTGCCAGCAGTTACACCCGGGACAGGGAAGCGTACGAGCAGTACTTC.